This T cell receptor beta chain was identified during a study of blood T cell repertoires in COVID-19 (dated by TCRdb to 2020 to 2022). About the full investigation: The collaborator samples originated in the United States, Italy and Spain and spanned the acute and convalescent phases of COVID-19. The prospective study material was composed of cDNA or gDNA derived from T cells, B-cell-depleted T cells, or PBMCs. Deeply sampled blood TCRbeta repertoires from subjects exposed to, actively infected with, or recovered from COVID-19 were included in the dataset. The repertoires were released in a freely available public database intended as a resource for research on the immune response to SARS-CoV-2. The samples were drawn from the first 160 participants of the ongoing ImmuneRACE study and from 1,254 subjects provided by 6 global collaborators. A de-identified subject ID, COVID-19 status, age in years and sex were almost always included in the sample metadata. HLA class I and class II types, where available, came from metadata supplied by the sample provider rather than from assay-based typing. The full study reports these points: The quantity of clinical and demographic metadata differed by source and by participant and was supplied without curation.

On this clone itself: It lacks a known antigen. Base qualities are not at hand, and no much larger clone is one base apart.

Participants in the prospective study were enrolled through a virtual design, were aged roughly 18 to 100 years, and lived in 24 United States geographic areas. In the prospective study, participants were assigned to cohorts based on the clinical history participants reported in a screening survey and a study questionnaire. For ImmuneRACE Cohort 3, a participant was defined as recovered based on two consecutive negative NP/OP PCR tests, clearance by a healthcare professional, or resolution of symptoms. In the prospective study, mobile phlebotomists collected whole blood, serum and a nasopharyngeal or oropharyngeal swab from each participant. Prospective study participants could optionally give additional blood draws and questionnaires over an approximately two-month period. Before DNA extraction, prospective study blood samples were shipped either frozen or at room temperature. The CDR3 measures 14 amino acids from cysteine to phenylalanine. CDR3 DNA is the only sequence kept; it has 42 bases, read in frame from the first base. Relative to germline, V is missing 11 bases and J is missing 5 bases, with 15 bases of the junction outside any gene match. In the germline V gene, CDR1 corresponds to SNHLY and CDR2 to FYNNEI.

TCRbeta CDR3 regions were amplified from genomic DNA using the immunoSEQ Assay, a bias-controlled multiplex PCR. The authors' pipeline ran thus. The number of nucleated cells in each sample was estimated from the amplification of reference gene primers within the assay. To quantify the absolute abundance of each unique TCRbeta CDR3 rearrangement, sequence reads were collapsed and filtered. Productive Simpson clonality was computed per sample as the square root of Simpson's diversity index over productive rearrangements. TCRdb took over this immuneACCESS table, retaining in-frame rearrangements with V and J assigned. Such tables are incomplete; in checked studies, under half of the missing clones stem from an unresolved V gene, and the remainder is unexplained. The V and J calls and clone size are taken from that table; D and trimming were inferred from the DNA. In this sample the table shows about 170,000 clones, roughly 87% of which occur a single time. 7% of the sample is held by the ten biggest clonotypes.

Sequenced material: PBMCs or T cells enriched from blood (not recorded which). The rearrangement joined TRBV2 to TRBJ2-7, and TRBD1 matches 7 of the central bases. The receptor comes from a woman aged 45-59 years who had recovered from COVID-19. The CDR3 reads as follows: CASWERQGINEQYF. In nucleotides, the sequence is TGTGCCTCCTGGGAACGACAGGGTATCAACGAGCAGTACTTC.